This entry features one T cell receptor beta chain sequence. Its matching antigen is unknown. Researchers ran the PCR with 60 Vbeta and 13 Jbeta primers. The protocol was immunoSEQ multiplex PCR, while the TCRdb copy is restricted to in-frame clones and leaves out a portion. This table holds 90,000 to 130,000 clones, approximately 83% found once. This sample is part of a study of cytomegalovirus exposure and HLA in healthy donors. Study-level points and caveats: A prior analysis recorded that most TCR beta V segments were productive about 87% or about 30% of the time.

The material sequenced was PBMCs. The sequence was collected from a middle-aged man in good health and CMV-seronegative.

CDR3 coding DNA: TGTGCCAGCAGCTTGTCTGGGACAGGGCGATTGAGCGAGCAGTACTTC. It yields the protein CASSLSGTGRLSEQYF. The chain couples TRBV5-4 to TRBJ2-7; 9 bases fit TRBD1. CDR1 and CDR2 from the germline V gene are SGHNT and YYREEE (reference sequence). Unmatched junction bases numbered 11, after V lost 1 base and J lost 6 bases. The CDR3 sequence is 16 residues long.